The 25 T cell receptor beta chains presented below share a single source sample, sequenced in a study of CD8 T cells in Susac syndrome. The authors reverse transcribed roughly 0.5 to 1 ug RNA with random hexamers. MiXCR, applied by TCRdb to the immunoSEQ multiplex PCR reads, yields one record per CDR3 protein. The sample includes roughly 76,000 distinct CDR3 sequences, approximately 95% seen only once; the top ten take approximately 0.5%. The sequencing input was CD8+ T cells from PBMCs. The receptors originated from a human donor with Susac syndrome.

This clonotype was seen just once. The V call is TRBV24-1, the J call TRBJ2-5; tentatively, D is TRBD2 (5 bases). Germline V lookup: CDR1 KGHDR, CDR2 SFDVKD. V lost 0 bases to trimming and J lost 2 bases, with 9 bases between them. CDR3 length: 15 amino acids. CDR3 loop: CATSDLSGNQETQYF. CDR3 coding DNA: TGTGCCACCAGTGATTTGAGCGGCAATCAAGAGACCCAGTACTTC.

CDR3 bases: TGTGCCAGCAGAACCCAAATAGCTTACGAGCAGTACTTC. This codes for CASRTQIAYEQYF. V usage is TRBV27 and J usage is TRBJ2-7, with D unclear. The CDR3 length is 13 residues. Trimming removed 6 bases at V and 4 bases at J, with 13 bases between. Looked up from germline, CDR1 is MNHEY and CDR2 is SMNVEV (reference sequence).

The CDR3 nucleotides are TGTGCCAGCAGCTTAGCTAGAAAGACGGGACAGAACACTGAAGCTTTCTTT. Its translation: CASSLARKTGQNTEAFF. The rearrangement links TRBV7-8 to TRBJ1-1; TRBD1 might be the D (6 bases). Germline CDR1 SGHVS, CDR2 FQNEAQ. The CDR3 consists of 17 residues. Trimming left V 0 bases short and J 1 base short, with 15 bases between.

This chain connects TRBV14 to TRBJ1-2; a weak D match, TRBD1 (5 bases). V lost 4 bases and J lost 7, with 19 bases in between. Germline V gene data show CDR1 as SGHDN and CDR2 as FVKESK. The CDR3 sequence is 15 residues long. For the CDR3, the DNA is TGTGCCAGCAGCCGAAGGGGTGAGGGATCCTGTGGCTACACCTTC. Translation gives CASSRRGEGSCGYTF.

This chain's CDR3 is CASSERDRDPYTF. As DNA, the CDR3 is TGTGCCAGCAGTGAGCGGGACAGGGACCCCTACACCTTC. The chain carries TRBV6-1 and TRBJ1-2; 9 positions match TRBD1. V shed 3 bases and J 10 bases; nucleotides not matched to a gene: 6. Germline CDR1 is MNHNS and CDR2 is SASEGT. The CDR3 is 13 amino acids.

This chain uses TRBV15 with TRBJ1-4, with 7 positions matching TRBD1. Germline loops: CDR1 LNHNV, CDR2 YYDKDF (reference sequence). This CDR3 comprises 12 residues. Germline trimming cut 8 bases from V and 8 bases from J; bases unmatched to any gene: 5. As DNA, the CDR3 is TGTGCCACCGAGGACAGGAGCGAAAAACTGTTTTTT. This gives the protein CATEDRSEKLFF.

This chain joins TRBV5-5 and TRBJ2-3, with 7 nucleotides matching TRBD1. The CDR3 consists of 15 residues. After removal of 2 bases from V and 1 base from J, the junction contained 4 bases not matched to a gene. Germline V gene data show CDR1 as SGHKS and CDR2 as YYEKEE (reference sequence). The DNA for the CDR3 is TGTGCCAGCAGCTTTTCCGGGACAGGCACAGATACGCAGTATTTT. Protein: CASSFSGTGTDTQYF.

V and J are TRBV27 and TRBJ2-7; 8 nucleotides line up with TRBD1. Germline V gene sequence: CDR1 MNHEY, CDR2 SMNVEV (reference sequence). The J segment lost 3 bases and the V segment lost 3 bases, leaving 4 bases of the junction unmatched. CDR3 size: 14 residues. CDR3 residues: CASSFAGGIYEQYF. For the CDR3, the DNA is TGTGCCAGCAGTTTTGCAGGGGGCATCTACGAGCAGTACTTC.

V usage is TRBV6-5 and J usage is TRBJ1-1; D unclear. There are 17 residues in the CDR3. Germline V CDR1 and CDR2: MNHEY, SVGAGI. Trimming took 2 bases from V and 1 from J, leaving 17 bases between them. CDR3 nucleotide sequence: TGTGCCAGCAGTTACGGTCCTCCAAGGGTAAAGAACACTGAAGCTTTCTTT. It codes for CASSYGPPRVKNTEAFF.

This clonotype was detected only once. This rearrangement joins TRBV6-2 or TRBV6-3 to TRBJ2-5; TRBD1 agrees at 12 bases. This CDR3 contains 17 residues. The junction had 11 bases not matched to a gene; V was cut back by 4 bases and J by 5 bases. Germline CDR1 and CDR2: MNHEY and SVGEGT. CDR3 DNA sequence: TGTGCCAGCAGTTGCCCCACCGGGACAGGGGGCGGGGAGACCCAGTACTTC. It codes for CASSCPTGTGGGETQYF.

This clonotype was recorded only once. The chain recombines TRBV12-3 or TRBV12-4 with TRBJ1-1, with 9 bases matching TRBD1. Trimming took 8 bases from V and 5 from J; bases not matched to a gene: 6. The length of the CDR3 is 13 residues. The CDR3 sequence: CASSRQGGTEAFF. The DNA of the CDR3 is TGTGCCAGCTCCCGACAGGGGGGAACTGAAGCTTTCTTT.

The genes are TRBV10-1 and TRBJ2-2, with 10 bases lining up with TRBD1. The V gene end was trimmed by 4 bases and the J gene end by 3 bases; junction bases not matched to a gene: 2. The CDR3 has 15 amino acids. Germline V CDR1 and CDR2: WNHNN, SYGVQD (reference sequence). The CDR3 is CASSGGQGDTGELFF. The CDR3 DNA is TGCGCCAGCAGTGGTGGACAGGGGGACACCGGGGAGCTGTTTTTT.

This sequence joins TRBV27 and TRBJ1-5; weak D call: TRBD1 (5 bases). The CDR3 contains 16 residues. Germline-derived CDR1 and CDR2 are MNHEY and SMNVEV (reference sequence). V lost 5 bases and J 5 bases, leaving 19 bases between the germline ends. CDR3 amino acids: CASSAAAGPLDQPQHF. CDR3 sequence (DNA): TGTGCCAGCAGTGCGGCGGCAGGGCCCCTCGATCAGCCCCAGCATTTT.

The chain has TRBV14 and TRBJ2-7; D possibly corresponds to TRBD1 (6 bases). Germline CDR1 SGHDN, CDR2 FVKESK. Trimming left V 5 bases short and J 2 bases short, with 13 bases between. The CDR3 length is 14 residues. The CDR3 loop is CASSYRDIPYEQYF. CDR3 coding DNA: TGTGCCAGCAGCTACAGGGATATACCCTACGAGCAGTACTTC. Combining the CDR3 with reference TRBV14 and TRBJ2-7 gives the whole variable domain EAGVTQFPSHSVIEKGQTVTLRCDPISGHDNLYWYRRVMGKEIKFLLHFVKESKQDESGMPNNRFLAERTGGTYSTLKVQPAELEDSGVYFCASSYRDIPYEQYFGPGTRLTVT.

The J gene is TRBJ2-5, the V gene TRBV29-1; 8 bases match TRBD2. There are 11 residues in the CDR3. V gave up 2 bases and J gave up 13 bases; unmatched junction bases: 6. Germline-derived CDR1 and CDR2 are SQVTM and ANQGSEA. The CDR3 is CSVELAGARYF. The CDR3 DNA is TGCAGCGTTGAACTAGCGGGCGCCAGGTACTTC.

V is TRBV20-1 and J is TRBJ2-2; perhaps TRBD2 as D (7 bases). CDR3 size: 18 residues. V lost 0 bases and J lost 3, with 20 bases in between. The germline gives CDR1 DFQATT, CDR2 SNEGSKA (reference sequence). CDR3 DNA: TGCAGTGCTAGAGATCCGACCGGGCGGGGGCAATACACCGGGGAGCTGTTTTTT. It specifies CSARDPTGRGQYTGELFF.

This clonotype came up a few times. V and J are TRBV4-1 and TRBJ1-5, with D possibly being TRBD1 (6 bases). Trimming removed 1 base at V and 4 bases at J, with 14 bases between. The CDR3 contains 16 residues. Germline V CDR1 and CDR2: MGHRA, YSYEKL. CDR3 residues: CASSQVWTALNQPQHF. The CDR3 DNA is TGCGCCAGCAGCCAAGTTTGGACAGCTTTGAATCAGCCCCAGCATTTT.

V usage is TRBV9 and J usage is TRBJ2-2; 14 nucleotides agree with TRBD2. There are 20 residues in the CDR3. V was clipped by 4 bases and J by 3 bases; unmatched bases: 14. The germline gives CDR1 SGDLS, CDR2 YYNGEE. The chain's CDR3 is CASSIYGTSGSTWDTGELFF. CDR3 coding DNA: TGTGCCAGCAGCATATACGGGACTAGCGGGAGTACTTGGGACACCGGGGAGCTGTTTTTT.

The J gene is TRBJ2-7, the V gene TRBV15; a possible D gene is TRBD2 (5 bases). The germline gives CDR1 LNHNV, CDR2 YYDKDF (reference sequence). The CDR3 is 16 residues long. The ends were cut back, 3 bases at V and 2 bases at J, with 17 bases in the middle. The CDR3 loop reads CATSSARAAVPYEQYF. CDR3 nucleotide sequence: TGTGCCACCAGCAGCGCGCGGGCAGCAGTTCCCTACGAGCAGTACTTC.

The CDR3 DNA reads as TGTGCCAGCAGCCCTCGGGGGGGGAGGCCTGAAGCTTTCTTT. Encoded protein: CASSPRGGRPEAFF. This sequence joins TRBV14 and TRBJ1-1, with D perhaps TRBD1 (5 bases). Germline CDR1 SGHDN, CDR2 FVKESK. V shed 4 bases and J shed 6 bases, with 15 bases lying between them. The CDR3 runs to 14 residues.

The CDR3 protein is CASSWGRRNQPQHF. For the CDR3, the DNA is TGTGCCAGCAGTTGGGGACGGCGCAATCAGCCCCAGCATTTT. J is TRBJ1-5 and V is TRBV12-3 or TRBV12-4; TRBD1 is a possible D gene (5 bases). The V end was cut by 4 bases, the J end by 2 bases, with 9 bases between. The CDR3 is 14 residues long.

This clonotype was counted once. This chain's CDR3 is CASSYSRGLAVIGELFF. CDR3 DNA sequence: TGTGCCAGCAGTTACTCGCGTGGGCTAGCCGTAATCGGGGAGCTGTTTTTT. This sequence joins TRBV6-5 and TRBJ2-2; perhaps TRBD2 as D (5 bases). The CDR3 sequence is 17 residues long. Trimming pared 0 bases from V and 7 bases from J, leaving 18 bases between. Germline V gene lookup returns CDR1 MNHEY and CDR2 SVGAGI.

This clonotype occurred once. The gene calls are TRBV4-3 and TRBJ2-1, with unresolved D. CDR1 and CDR2 from the germline V gene are LGHNA and YSLEER. The ends were cut back, 0 bases at V and 2 bases at J, with 8 bases in the middle. The CDR3 contains 15 residues. The CDR3 sequence: CASSQERRTYNEQFF. The CDR3 DNA is TGCGCCAGCAGCCAAGAAAGGCGGACCTACAATGAGCAGTTCTTC.

The V and J genes are TRBV6-2 or TRBV6-3 and TRBJ2-5; D not certain. The germline gives CDR1 MNHEY, CDR2 SVGEGT. The germline V and J ends were trimmed by 5 bases and 3 bases, with 16 bases remaining between them. CDR3 length: 15 amino acids. CDR3 amino acids: CASSAVSSPKETQYF. The CDR3 DNA is TGTGCCAGCAGTGCCGTTTCCTCCCCCAAAGAGACCCAGTACTTC.

The genes are TRBV7-9 and TRBJ1-5; D is perhaps TRBD1 (6 bases). Trimming removed 5 bases at V and 4 bases at J, with 12 bases between. The germline gives CDR1 SEHNR, CDR2 FQNEAQ (reference sequence). This CDR3 spans 14 amino acids. CDR3 coding DNA: TGTGCCAGCAGCGAGACAGGCAGAAATCAGCCCCAGCATTTT. Encoded protein: CASSETGRNQPQHF. Full variable domain (rest looked up from reference TRBV7-9 and TRBJ1-5): DTGVSQNPRHKITKRGQNVTFRCDPISEHNRLYWYRQTLGQGPEFLTYFQNEAQLEKSRLLSDRFSAERPKGSFSTLEIQRTEQGDSAMYLCASSETGRNQPQHFGDGTRLSIL.